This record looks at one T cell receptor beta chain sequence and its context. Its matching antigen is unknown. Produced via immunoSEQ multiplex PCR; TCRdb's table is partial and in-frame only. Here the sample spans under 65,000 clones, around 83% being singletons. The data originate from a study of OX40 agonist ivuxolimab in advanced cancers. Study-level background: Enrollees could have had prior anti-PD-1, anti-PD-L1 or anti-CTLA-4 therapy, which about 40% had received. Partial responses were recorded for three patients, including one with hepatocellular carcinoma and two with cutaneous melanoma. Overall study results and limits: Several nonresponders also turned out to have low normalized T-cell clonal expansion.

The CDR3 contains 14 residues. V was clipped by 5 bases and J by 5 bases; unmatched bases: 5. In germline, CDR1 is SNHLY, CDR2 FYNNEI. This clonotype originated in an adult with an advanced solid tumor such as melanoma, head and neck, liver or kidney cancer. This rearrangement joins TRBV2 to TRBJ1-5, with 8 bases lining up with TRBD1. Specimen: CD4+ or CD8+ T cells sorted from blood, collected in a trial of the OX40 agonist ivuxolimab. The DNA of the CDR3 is TGTGCCAGCAGTCCGACAGGGGAAGATCAGCCCCAGCATTTT. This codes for CASSPTGEDQPQHF.